What follows is one TCR beta chain and its context. Its target is unknown. TCRdb re-derived calls from the RACE reads in MiXCR, one entry per CDR3 protein. Among just over 350,000 distinct CDR3 sequences listed, about 6% were seen once. The CDR3 consists of 14 residues. Germline values: CDR1 SGHDN, CDR2 FVKESK. Unmatched junction bases numbered 7, after V lost 1 base and J lost 11 bases. These data originate in a study of human T cells and chemical hapten exposure. General study points: Donors' alopecia may make their immune response differ from healthy people's.

The time point is: patch test 2, 6 weeks after DPC sensitization. As to treatment: therapeutic diphenylcyclopropenone sensitization with weekly scalp DPC. This TCR was sampled from a woman under 30 with alopecia areata. Some clones in this sample may be carry-over from other donors' samples. Material: whole blood, obtained in connection with sensitization to the hapten diphenylcyclopropenone (DPC). V gene TRBV14 combines with J gene TRBJ2-3, with 9 bases aligning to TRBD2. DNA for the CDR3: TGTGCCAGCAGCCAAGGTAGCGGGGGATTTAGGCAGTATTTT. Protein product: CASSQGSGGFRQYF.